This T cell receptor beta chain derives from a study of T-cell memory formation after mild COVID-19 listed by TCRdb under 2021. In the study overall: TCR sequence clusters from the two donors were found to be largely donor specific. In a couple of donors, T-cell clones that expanded and contracted after mild COVID-19 were tracked by sequencing TCRalpha and TCRbeta repertoires over time. The cohort was made up of two young adult volunteers, one female and one male, who were previously healthy. Overall study outcomes, separate from this receptor: Whether the second-wave clones peaking on day 37 were SARS-CoV-2 specific was not confirmed. Some responding clones were detected in pre-infection memory, suggesting pre-existing cross-reactive memory T cells joined the SARS-CoV-2 response. The study included only two mild cases, and larger cohorts that include severe cases with pre-infection samples were judged to be necessary. Balanced CD4/CD8 phenotypes were observed for clones contracting from day 15 to 85, whereas a bias towards CD4+ was observed for a second wave of clones expanding from day 15 to 37. Contracting CD4+ clones were located mainly in the CM and EM memory subsets, whereas CD8+ clones were found to be enriched in EMRA.

The germline V gene yields SGHTA for CDR1 and FQGNSA for CDR2. Inclusive of the bounding cysteine and phenylalanine, the CDR3 is 15 residues long. This entry keeps only the CDR3 DNA: 45 bases, framed from base 1. For this chain, trimming is 1 base at the V end and 5 bases at the J end, and the number of junction bases without a gene match is 6. This clonotype was seen a few times. Its target antigen remains unknown. Within one base of it there is no much larger clone, and no base qualities were kept. Ficoll-Paque density gradient centrifugation was used to isolate PBMCs. Reads for this sample came from an Illumina NovaSeq 6000. Using 5'RACE with constant-segment primers, TCRalpha and TCRbeta cDNA libraries were constructed, with sample barcodes and unique molecular identifiers added in the process. Trizol reagent was used to extract RNA from every sample. Library amplification was performed in two PCR steps, and a second sample barcode and Illumina TruSeq adapters were introduced in the second step. Sequencing of the libraries was done on an Illumina NovaSeq, producing 2 x 150 bp paired-end reads. In the source study's methods: The reads were demultiplexed and collapsed into UMI-guided consensus sequences using migec v1.2.7. Using mixcr v2.1.11, UMI consensuses were aligned to TRA and TRB V and J templates and then assembled into clonotypes. A clonotype was counted as expanded or contracted only if both edgeR and NoisET called the change significant, with noise models trained on biological replicates. edgeR calls used a false discovery rate-adjusted p below 0.01 and a log2 fold-change threshold of 1. PCA with hierarchical clustering of max-normalized trajectories of the 1000 most abundant clonotypes was used as exploratory dynamics analysis. The CD4 or CD8 phenotype of responding clones was assigned using the separately sequenced CD4+ and CD8+ repertoires. In TCRdb, the public reads were trimmed at Q25 with fastp and aligned with MiXCR, with productive beta chains retained. Each CDR3 protein appears once, grouped with its most common genes and DNA. What appears here as the V and J calls and clone size reflects TCRdb's work, not the paper's. The sample has some 300,000 distinct CDR3 sequences on record, roughly 19% of them singletons. The ten most abundant clones make up over 20% of the sample.

The sequence is built from TRBV7-2 and TRBJ2-3; the central 7 bases match TRBD2. This clonotype was obtained from a man in his late teens or twenties who had mild COVID-19 (a few samples of this study predate the infection). The sample titles of this study are shuffled in the database, so cell type and time point are left out; the donor was told from shared clones. The sample consisted of PBMCs or a T cell subset sorted from them (not recorded which). CDR3 sequence: CASSLEGWGGDTQYF. The sequence in DNA is TGTGCCAGCAGCTTAGAGGGCTGGGGGGGAGATACGCAGTATTTT.